Here is one T cell receptor beta chain with its context. Once RNA had been extracted, it was reverse transcribed into cDNA to act as the sequencing template. Clones were sequenced by immunoSEQ multiplex PCR, and TCRdb holds only the in-frame ones, with some missing. Among under 250,000 clones listed, roughly three fifths were seen once. This record comes from a study of CD8+ T cells in alopecia areata. Germline-derived CDR1 and CDR2 are ENHRY and SYGVKD. CDR3 length: 13 amino acids. V lost 6 bases and J 4 bases, leaving 10 bases between the germline ends. The chain uses TRBV10-3 and TRBJ1-5, with a tentative D call TRBD1 (5 bases). The sequence came from a human donor in good health. Sample: CD8+ T cells sorted from blood. CDR3: CAISETVNQPQHF. DNA for the CDR3: TGTGCCATCAGCGAGACAGTTAATCAGCCCCAGCATTTT.